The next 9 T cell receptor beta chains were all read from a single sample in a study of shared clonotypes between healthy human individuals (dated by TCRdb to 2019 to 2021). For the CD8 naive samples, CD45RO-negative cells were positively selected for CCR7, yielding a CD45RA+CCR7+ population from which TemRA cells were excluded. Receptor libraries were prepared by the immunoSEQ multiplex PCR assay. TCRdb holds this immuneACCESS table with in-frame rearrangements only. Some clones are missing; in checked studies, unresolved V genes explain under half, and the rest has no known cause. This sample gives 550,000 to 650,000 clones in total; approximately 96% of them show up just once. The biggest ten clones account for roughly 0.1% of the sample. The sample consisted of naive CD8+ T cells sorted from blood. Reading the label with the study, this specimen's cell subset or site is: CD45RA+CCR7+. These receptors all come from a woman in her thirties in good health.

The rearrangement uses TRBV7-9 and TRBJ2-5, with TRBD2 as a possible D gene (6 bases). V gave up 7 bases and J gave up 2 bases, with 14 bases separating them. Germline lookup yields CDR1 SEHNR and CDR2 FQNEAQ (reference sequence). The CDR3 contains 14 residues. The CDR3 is CASKDGGGQETQYF. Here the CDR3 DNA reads TGTGCCAGCAAGGACGGGGGAGGACAAGAGACCCAGTACTTC.

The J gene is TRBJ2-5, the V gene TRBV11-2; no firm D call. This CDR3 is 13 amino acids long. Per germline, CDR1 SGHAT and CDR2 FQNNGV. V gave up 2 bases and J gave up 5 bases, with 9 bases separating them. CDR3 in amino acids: CASSLWAEETQYF. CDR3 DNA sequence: TGTGCCAGCAGCTTATGGGCCGAGGAGACCCAGTACTTC.

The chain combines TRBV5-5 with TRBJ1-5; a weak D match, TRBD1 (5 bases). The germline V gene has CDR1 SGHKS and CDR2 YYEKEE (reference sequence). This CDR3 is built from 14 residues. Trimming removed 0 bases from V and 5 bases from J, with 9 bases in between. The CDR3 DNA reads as TGTGCCAGCAGCTTGGGTAGGGACCATCAGCCCCAGCATTTT. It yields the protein CASSLGRDHQPQHF.

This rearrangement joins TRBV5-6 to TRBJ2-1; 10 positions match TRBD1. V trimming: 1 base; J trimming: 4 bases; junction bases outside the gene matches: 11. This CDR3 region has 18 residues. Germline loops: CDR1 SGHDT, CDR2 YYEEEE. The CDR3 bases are TGTGCCAGCAGCTTGCGCCAACCGGGACAGGGGTTTTACAATGAGCAGTTCTTC. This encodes CASSLRQPGQGFYNEQFF.

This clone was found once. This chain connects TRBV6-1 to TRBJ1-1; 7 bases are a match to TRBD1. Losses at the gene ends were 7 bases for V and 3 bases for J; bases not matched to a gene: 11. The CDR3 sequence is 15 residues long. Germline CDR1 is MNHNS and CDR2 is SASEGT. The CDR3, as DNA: TGTGCCAGCATTAGGGGGCGCGAGTCAGACACTGAAGCTTTCTTT. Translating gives CASIRGRESDTEAFF.

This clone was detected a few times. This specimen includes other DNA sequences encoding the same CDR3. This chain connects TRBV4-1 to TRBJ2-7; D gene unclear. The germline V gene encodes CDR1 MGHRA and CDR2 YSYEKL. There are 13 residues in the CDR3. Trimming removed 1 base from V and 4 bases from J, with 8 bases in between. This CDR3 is CASSQGGSYEQYF. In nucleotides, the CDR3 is TGCGCCAGCAGCCAAGGGGGAAGTTACGAGCAGTACTTC.

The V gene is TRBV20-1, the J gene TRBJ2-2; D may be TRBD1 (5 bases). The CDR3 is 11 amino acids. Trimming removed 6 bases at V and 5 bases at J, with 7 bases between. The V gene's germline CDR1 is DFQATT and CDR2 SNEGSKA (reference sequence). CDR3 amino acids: CSAPGTGELFF. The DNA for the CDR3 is TGCAGTGCGCCAGGGACCGGGGAGCTGTTTTTT.

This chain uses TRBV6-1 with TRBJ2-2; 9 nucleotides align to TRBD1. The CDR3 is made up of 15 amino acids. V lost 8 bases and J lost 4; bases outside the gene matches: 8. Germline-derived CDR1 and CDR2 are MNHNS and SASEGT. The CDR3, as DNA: TGTGCCAGCGATGGGAACAGGGGGCCCACCGGGGAGCTGTTTTTT. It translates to CASDGNRGPTGELFF.

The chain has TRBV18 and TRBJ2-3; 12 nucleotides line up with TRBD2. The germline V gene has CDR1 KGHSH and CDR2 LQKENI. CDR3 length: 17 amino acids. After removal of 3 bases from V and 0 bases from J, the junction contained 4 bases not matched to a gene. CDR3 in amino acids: CASSPGLAGKSTDTQYF. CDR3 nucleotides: TGTGCCAGCTCACCCGGACTAGCGGGGAAAAGCACAGATACGCAGTATTTT. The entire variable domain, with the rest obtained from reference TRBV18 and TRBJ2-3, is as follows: NAGVMQNPRHLVRRRGQEARLRCSPMKGHSHVYWYRQLPEEGLKFMVYLQKENIIDESGMPKERFSAEFPKEGPSILRIQQVVRGDSAAYFCASSPGLAGKSTDTQYFGPGTRLTVL.